In its sample, the clone carrying this T cell receptor beta chain was seen a few times. The antigen remains undetermined. Assay: immunoSEQ multiplex PCR; the TCRdb copy retains only in-frame clones and omits some. Of 40,000 to 60,000 clones listed, less than 85% are singletons. This entry comes from a study of OX40 agonist ivuxolimab in advanced cancers. Study context: Three partial responders included one hepatocellular carcinoma patient and two cutaneous melanoma patients.

Whole-study results and caveats: The investigators did not determine what antigen specificity the expanded peripheral T cells had.

The germline V gene has CDR1 SGHTA and CDR2 FQGNSA. After removal of 3 bases from V and 5 bases from J, the junction contained 3 bases not matched to a gene. The CDR3 is 14 residues long. The sequenced sample was CD4+ or CD8+ T cells sorted from blood, obtained in a trial of the OX40 agonist ivuxolimab. This clonotype was sampled from an adult with an advanced solid tumor such as melanoma, head and neck, liver or kidney cancer. The chain links TRBV7-2 to TRBJ2-1; TRBD2 aligns across 8 bases. CDR3 sequence (DNA): TGTGCCAGCAGCTTTCTACTAGCGGACAATGAGCAGTTCTTC. Its protein product is CASSFLLADNEQFF. The variable domain in full, completed from reference TRBV7-2 and TRBJ2-1, reads GAGVSQSPSNKVTEKGKDVELRCDPISGHTALYWYRQSLGQGLEFLIYFQGNSAPDKSGLPSDRFSAERTGGSVSTLTIQRTQQEDSAVYLCASSFLLADNEQFFGPGTRLTVL.